The rows below give T cell receptor beta chains drawn from one sample of a study of cytomegalovirus exposure and HLA in healthy donors. The repertoire was sequenced with immunoSEQ multiplex PCR; TCRdb's copy has only in-frame clones and lacks some. Here the sample spans roughly 100,000 clones, 83% being singletons. Sequenced material: PBMCs. Every receptor here comes from a young man in good health and CMV-seronegative. CDR3s include the opening cysteine and the closing phenylalanine or tryptophan. Each record gives: V gene, J gene, D gene, clone size, CDR3 protein, CDR3 DNA. A D gene is named only where the DNA matches it firmly. The size of a clone is reported for some rows only, either as once, few or many, or as a class for expanded clones.

TRBV5-1,TRBJ2-1,TRBD1,.,CASSGGTGFYNEQFF,TGCGCCAGCAGCGGGGGGACAGGGTTCTACAATGAGCAGTTCTTC
TRBV6-5,TRBJ1-2,TRBD1,once,CASTGGNYGYTF,TGTGCCAGCACAGGGGGTAACTATGGCTACACCTTC
TRBV4-1,TRBJ2-1,.,.,CASSQELAPGEQFF,TGCGCCAGCAGCCAAGAACTAGCCCCGGGGGAGCAGTTCTTC
TRBV25-1,TRBJ2-7,.,.,CASSVSPGSYEQYF,TGTGCCAGCAGTGTATCGCCAGGCTCCTACGAGCAGTACTTC
TRBV4-1,TRBJ2-7,TRBD2,.,CASSHGTSSYHEQYF,TGCGCCAGCAGCCACGGGACTAGCTCCTACCACGAGCAGTACTTC
TRBV6-1,TRBJ2-1,TRBD2,.,CASSDASGIRYNEQFF,TGTGCCAGCAGTGACGCTAGCGGGATAAGGTACAATGAGCAGTTCTTC
TRBV19,TRBJ1-5,.,.,CASSSQGWDQPQHF,TGTGCCAGTAGTTCACAGGGATGGGATCAGCCCCAGCATTTT
TRBV4-3,TRBJ2-7,.,.,CASSRSLREHEQYF,TGCGCCAGCAGCCGGTCCTTGAGGGAGCACGAGCAGTACTTC
TRBV19,TRBJ1-4,.,once,CASSIGQRHEKLFF,TGTGCCAGTAGTATAGGCCAGAGGCATGAAAAACTGTTTTTT
TRBV9,TRBJ2-7,TRBD2,.,CASSPGAGGPYEQYF,TGTGCCAGCAGCCCAGGGGCGGGAGGGCCTTACGAGCAGTACTTC
TRBV28,TRBJ2-2,TRBD1,.,CASSTGQGTGELFF,TGTGCCAGCAGTACCGGACAGGGGACCGGGGAGCTGTTTTTT
TRBV7-9,TRBJ2-6,.,.,CAIGRQNHLGANVLTF,TGTGCCATCGGCAGGCAAAACCACCTTGGGGCCAACGTCCTGACTTTC
TRBV6-5,TRBJ2-1,.,.,CASSIVGPNEQFF,TGTGCCAGCAGTATCGTGGGGCCCAATGAGCAGTTCTTC
TRBV7-2,TRBJ2-1,.,.,CASSSGGTSKRSYNEQFF,TGTGCCAGCAGCTCGGGTGGTACTAGCAAGCGCTCCTACAATGAGCAGTTCTTC
TRBV18,TRBJ1-5,.,.,CASSPSDGSSNQPQHF,TGTGCCAGCTCACCATCTGACGGGAGCAGCAATCAGCCCCAGCATTTT
TRBV19,TRBJ1-4,TRBD1,.,CASSTTLGGQGLTTNEKLFF,TGTGCCAGTAGCACGACTCTTGGGGGACAGGGGTTGACAACTAATGAAAAACTGTTTTTT
TRBV5-1,TRBJ1-1,.,.,CASSLTQPTALMNTEAFF,TGCGCCAGCAGCTTGACGCAGCCGACTGCCCTCATGAACACTGAAGCTTTCTTT